A selection of T cell receptor beta chains follows, all from one sample in a study of metastatic and nonmetastatic thyroid tumors. TCRdb re-analyzed the PCR reads using MiXCR. The table records several thousand clones, about 31% of them present only once. Sequencing was done on a sample of adjacent normal tissue. These receptors all stem from a female donor with papillary thyroid cancer or a benign thyroid nodule (not recorded which). Some clones in this sample may be carry-over from other donors' samples. CDR3s include the opening cysteine and the closing phenylalanine or tryptophan. The D gene is left open where the match is weak. The size field is filled for only some rows; it gives once, few, many or a size class.

V gene: TRBV4-1; J gene: TRBJ2-3; clone size: medium-sized; D gene: TRBD2; CDR3 protein: CASSPSPSGGSGRADTQYF
V gene: TRBV9; J gene: TRBJ1-2; clone size: .; D gene: TRBD1; CDR3 protein: CASSTRQGANYGYTF
V gene: TRBV9; J gene: TRBJ2-7; clone size: .; D gene: .; CDR3 protein: CAGSVSRRGSYEHYF
V gene: TRBV24-1; J gene: TRBJ2-2; clone size: few; D gene: .; CDR3 protein: CATSDLLLGTGELFF
V gene: TRBV2; J gene: TRBJ2-3; clone size: medium-sized; D gene: TRBD2; CDR3 protein: CASSGASGSRSDTQYF
V gene: TRBV2; J gene: TRBJ1-4; clone size: few; D gene: .; CDR3 protein: CASSYQRGEKLFF
V gene: TRBV28; J gene: TRBJ1-1; clone size: few; D gene: .; CDR3 protein: CASSQSGGGRTEAFF
V gene: TRBV7-3; J gene: TRBJ2-1; clone size: few; D gene: .; CDR3 protein: CASSLVGKNYNEQFF
V gene: TRBV3-1; J gene: TRBJ2-5; clone size: medium-sized; D gene: .; CDR3 protein: CASSQTDRSPAQYF
V gene: TRBV19; J gene: TRBJ1-1; clone size: medium-sized; D gene: TRBD1; CDR3 protein: CASSIEGTGGFWNTEAFF
V gene: TRBV18; J gene: TRBJ2-7; clone size: .; D gene: .; CDR3 protein: CASSPVSVREQYF
V gene: TRBV19; J gene: TRBJ1-1; clone size: medium-sized; D gene: TRBD1; CDR3 protein: CASKTGSFGTEAFF
V gene: TRBV24-1; J gene: TRBJ1-2; clone size: medium-sized; D gene: .; CDR3 protein: CATSGLTGYTF
V gene: TRBV7-2; J gene: TRBJ1-1; clone size: .; D gene: TRBD1; CDR3 protein: CASSLAPGGASEAFF
V gene: TRBV28; J gene: TRBJ2-2; clone size: .; D gene: .; CDR3 protein: CASMRANTNTGELFF
V gene: TRBV15; J gene: TRBJ1-2; clone size: .; D gene: .; CDR3 protein: CATSSHLIGGQYATF
V gene: TRBV6-9; J gene: TRBJ2-7; clone size: .; D gene: .; CDR3 protein: CASSFGGTNF
V gene: TRBV11-3; J gene: TRBJ2-7; clone size: .; D gene: TRBD2; CDR3 protein: CASSLGESLSGGPVPYEQYF
V gene: TRBV6-1; J gene: TRBJ1-2; clone size: few; D gene: .; CDR3 protein: CASSLFGAVVEGYTF
V gene: TRBV18; J gene: TRBJ2-1; clone size: .; D gene: TRBD2; CDR3 protein: CASSPQPPSGGANEQFF
V gene: TRBV12-3/TRBV12-4; J gene: TRBJ1-2; clone size: few; D gene: TRBD1; CDR3 protein: CASSAGTGYGYTF
V gene: TRBV29-1; J gene: TRBJ2-7; clone size: .; D gene: .; CDR3 protein: CSVDRNYEQYF
V gene: TRBV12-3/TRBV12-4; J gene: .; clone size: few; D gene: .; CDR3 protein: CASRYRGDEQFF
V gene: TRBV27; J gene: TRBJ2-1; clone size: medium-sized; D gene: .; CDR3 protein: CASSWAATRNEQFF
V gene: TRBV15; J gene: TRBJ2-7; clone size: .; D gene: .; CDR3 protein: CATSTGKDYEQYF
V gene: TRBV7-6; J gene: TRBJ2-1; clone size: .; D gene: TRBD2; CDR3 protein: CASSLAGTSGSEQFF
V gene: TRBV6-1; J gene: TRBJ1-5; clone size: few; D gene: TRBD1; CDR3 protein: CASSESGDRGYNQPQHF
V gene: TRBV6-1; J gene: TRBJ2-3; clone size: .; D gene: .; CDR3 protein: CASSEQGTDTQYF
V gene: TRBV6-1; J gene: TRBJ2-7; clone size: few; D gene: .; CDR3 protein: CASRPPGQSYEQYF
V gene: TRBV7-2; J gene: TRBJ1-2; clone size: .; D gene: TRBD1; CDR3 protein: CASSLYTGELGYTF
V gene: TRBV28; J gene: TRBJ2-3; clone size: many; D gene: .; CDR3 protein: CASTDRGGLHTDTQYF
V gene: TRBV6-1; J gene: TRBJ2-2; clone size: medium-sized; D gene: .; CDR3 protein: CASSENFGSTGELFF
V gene: TRBV27; J gene: TRBJ1-5; clone size: medium-sized; D gene: .; CDR3 protein: CASSPQGAARNQPQHF
V gene: TRBV13; J gene: TRBJ2-7; clone size: .; D gene: .; CDR3 protein: CASSLGRGASSYEQYF
V gene: TRBV28; J gene: TRBJ2-5; clone size: medium-sized; D gene: .; CDR3 protein: CASSFPLGVGETQYF
V gene: TRBV7-2; J gene: TRBJ2-5; clone size: medium-sized; D gene: .; CDR3 protein: CASSLGPWETQYF
V gene: TRBV7-9; J gene: TRBJ2-7; clone size: medium-sized; D gene: .; CDR3 protein: CASSFTQSHEQYF
V gene: TRBV6-4; J gene: TRBJ2-1; clone size: few; D gene: .; CDR3 protein: CASSERGLEGVVGFF
V gene: TRBV12-3/TRBV12-4; J gene: TRBJ2-2; clone size: large; D gene: TRBD1; CDR3 protein: CASSSTGASGELFF
V gene: TRBV20-1; J gene: TRBJ2-7; clone size: .; D gene: .; CDR3 protein: CSARKQASYEQYF
V gene: TRBV19; J gene: TRBJ2-7; clone size: medium-sized; D gene: .; CDR3 protein: CASRGTLPSYEQYF
V gene: TRBV6-2/TRBV6-3; J gene: TRBJ1-2; clone size: .; D gene: .; CDR3 protein: CASSYGEGGYTF
V gene: TRBV6-9; J gene: TRBJ2-2; clone size: few; D gene: TRBD2; CDR3 protein: CASSRTSGKLRVTGELFF
V gene: TRBV7-9; J gene: TRBJ2-7; clone size: .; D gene: .; CDR3 protein: CASSPLGQGEQYF
V gene: TRBV7-2; J gene: TRBJ2-7; clone size: medium-sized; D gene: .; CDR3 protein: CASSQTGQGYEQYF
V gene: TRBV6-1; J gene: TRBJ2-1; clone size: few; D gene: TRBD2; CDR3 protein: CASIGTSGNGEQFF
V gene: TRBV20-1; J gene: TRBJ2-6; clone size: few; D gene: .; CDR3 protein: CSAGSGANVLTF
V gene: TRBV10-3; J gene: TRBJ2-7; clone size: .; D gene: TRBD2; CDR3 protein: CAIGGLAGEGEQYF
V gene: TRBV11-3; J gene: TRBJ1-6; clone size: few; D gene: .; CDR3 protein: CASSTRESGGSPLHF